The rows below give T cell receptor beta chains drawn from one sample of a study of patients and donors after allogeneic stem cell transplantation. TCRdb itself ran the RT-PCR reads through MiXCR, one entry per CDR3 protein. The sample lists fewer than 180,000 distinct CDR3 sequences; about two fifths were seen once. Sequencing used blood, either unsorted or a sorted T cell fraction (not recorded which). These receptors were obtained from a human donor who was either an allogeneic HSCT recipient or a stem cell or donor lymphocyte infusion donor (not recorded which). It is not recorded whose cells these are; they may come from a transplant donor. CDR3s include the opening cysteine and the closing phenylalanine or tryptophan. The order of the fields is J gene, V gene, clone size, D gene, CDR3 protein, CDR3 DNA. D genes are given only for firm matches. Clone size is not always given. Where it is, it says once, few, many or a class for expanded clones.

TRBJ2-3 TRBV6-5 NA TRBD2 CASSYSSGTSDTQYF TGTGCCAGCAGTTACTCGAGCGGGACCTCAGATACGCAGTATTTT
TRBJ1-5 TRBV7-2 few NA CASSPQGLRVHQHF TGTGCCAGCAGCCCTCAGGGGCTACGTGTTCACCAGCATTTT
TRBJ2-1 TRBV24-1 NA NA CATRGTANEQFF TGTGCCACCCGGGGCACCGCAAATGAGCAGTTCTTC
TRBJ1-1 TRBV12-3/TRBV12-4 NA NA CASSEGRMNTEAFF TGTGCCAGCAGTGAGGGACGGATGAACACTGAAGCTTTCTTT
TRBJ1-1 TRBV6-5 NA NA CASSYSAAATEAFF TGTGCCAGCAGTTACTCGGCGGCGGCAACTGAAGCTTTCTTT
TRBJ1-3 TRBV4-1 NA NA CASSQDDPSSSSGNTIYF TGCGCCAGCAGCCAAGACGACCCGTCGTCGAGCTCTGGAAACACCATATATTTT
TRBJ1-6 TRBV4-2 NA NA CASSAAGGYNSPLHF TGTGCCAGCAGCGCCGCGGGGGGGTATAATTCACCCCTCCACTTT
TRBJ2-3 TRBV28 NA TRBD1 CASSLDGQEYF TGTGCCAGCAGTTTAGACGGACAGGAGTATTTT
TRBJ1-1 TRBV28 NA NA CASSSTVFNTEAFF TGTGCCAGCAGTTCGACAGTGTTTAACACTGAAGCTTTCTTT
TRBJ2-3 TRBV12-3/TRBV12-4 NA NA CASSTRTPGSTDTQYF TGTGCCAGCAGTACCCGGACCCCCGGGAGCACAGATACGCAGTATTTT
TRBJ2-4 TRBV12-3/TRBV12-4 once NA CASRVNERNGVLAKNIQYF TGTGCCAGCAGGGTAAACGAGCGTAATGGGGTCCTAGCCAAAAACATTCAGTACTTC
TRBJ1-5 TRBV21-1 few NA CASSKSEALFPPIWNQPQHF TGTGCCAGCAGCAAATCTGAGGCCCTATTCCCGCCCATCTGGAATCAGCCCCAGCATTTT
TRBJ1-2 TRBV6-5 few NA CASRKTANYGYTF TGTGCCAGCAGAAAGACCGCAAACTATGGCTACACCTTC
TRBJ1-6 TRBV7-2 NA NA CASSADNSPLHF TGTGCCAGCAGCGCGGATAATTCACCCCTCCACTTT